Given below is one TCR beta chain in context. The data belong to a study of Ad26.COV2.S vaccination and SARS-CoV-2 variants. TCRdb's table, derived via immunoSEQ multiplex PCR, lists solely in-frame clones and lacks some. This sample has fewer than 400,000 clones, with roughly 90% found just once. Trimming removed 0 bases from V and 7 bases from J, with 10 bases in between. The germline gives CDR1 SGHRS, CDR2 YFSETQ. This CDR3 is 14 amino acids long. Treatment in this sample: 15 to 20 received Ad26.COV2.S at low or high dose, single or two shots; roughly 5 received placebo; per-sample allocation not given. Sampling was performed 63 days after the first vaccine or placebo injection.

Sequences were derived from peripheral blood, sampled in a trial of Ad26.COV2.S vaccine versus placebo. This clonotype was obtained from a person aged 18-60 years who received the Ad26.COV2.S COVID-19 vaccine or a placebo. V is TRBV5-1 and J is TRBJ2-2; D not certain. The CDR3 is CASSLAGLGGELFF. DNA of the CDR3: TGCGCCAGCAGCTTGGCAGGATTAGGCGGGGAGCTGTTTTTT.